A single sample gave rise to the 10 T cell receptor beta chains below, sequenced in a study of shared clonotypes between healthy human individuals. Naive CD8 cells lacked CD45RO and underwent positive selection for CCR7, leaving out terminally differentiated effector memory CD45RA+ cells. Sequencing was performed with immunoSEQ multiplex PCR; in TCRdb, only in-frame clones are kept and a portion is missing. The sample includes roughly 550,000 clones, over 95% of them seen just once. The sequenced material came from naive CD8+ T cells sorted from blood. These receptors were taken from a woman in her thirties in good health.

This clone was seen only once. CDR3 nucleotides: TGTGCCAGCAGTTCGGATCGCAATCAGCCCCAGCATTTT. It encodes CASSSDRNQPQHF. The V gene is TRBV27, the J gene TRBJ1-5; no reliable D call. The germline V and J ends were trimmed by 4 bases and 2 bases, with 6 bases remaining between them. Germline CDR1 MNHEY, CDR2 SMNVEV (reference sequence). The CDR3 runs 13 residues.

The chain has TRBV19 and TRBJ1-2; possibly TRBD1 for D (6 bases). This CDR3 is 15 amino acids long. Germline lookup yields CDR1 LNHDA and CDR2 SQIVND (reference sequence). Deletions cut 4 bases from V and 6 bases from J, with 18 bases between. CDR3 bases: TGTGCCAGTAGTAGTCCCGGGACATTGAAAAATGGCTACACCTTC. It codes for CASSSPGTLKNGYTF.

The rearrangement links TRBV7-9 to TRBJ2-7; possible D gene TRBD2, 5 bases. The CDR3 runs 14 residues. Trimming shortened V by 5 bases and J by 2 bases, and 13 bases separated the two germline ends. Germline assignment: CDR1 SEHNR and CDR2 FQNEAQ (reference sequence). In DNA form, the CDR3 reads TGTGCCAGCAGCCCCCCCCGGGGTCCCTACGAGCAGTACTTC. Protein: CASSPPRGPYEQYF.

The genes are TRBV27 and TRBJ2-7, with D tentatively TRBD1 (6 bases). The CDR3 runs to 13 residues. V gave up 8 bases and J gave up 1 base, with 12 bases separating them. Per germline, CDR1 MNHEY and CDR2 SMNVEV (reference sequence). The CDR3 reads CASGPGHSYEQYF. As DNA, the CDR3 is TGTGCCAGCGGACCGGGACATTCCTACGAGCAGTACTTC.

The gene calls are TRBV7-9 and TRBJ2-3, with TRBD2 matching 11 bases. The CDR3 extends over 15 amino acids. J lost 6 bases, V lost 8 bases, and 10 bases had no gene match. The germline V gene encodes CDR1 SEHNR and CDR2 FQNEAQ (reference sequence). This CDR3 reads CASRGLAGGVDTQYF. CDR3 sequence (DNA): TGTGCCAGCCGAGGTCTAGCGGGAGGTGTGGATACGCAGTATTTT.

The rearrangement links TRBV27 to TRBJ2-7; D is possibly TRBD2 (5 bases). Germline lookup yields CDR1 MNHEY and CDR2 SMNVEV (reference sequence). The CDR3 loop spans 14 amino acids. Trimming took 5 bases from V and 7 from J, leaving 18 bases between them. DNA of the CDR3: TGTGCCAGCAGTCTGAGGGCCGGCTTGAGGGAGCAGTACTTC. This translates into CASSLRAGLREQYF.

This chain links TRBV19 with TRBJ2-7; 14 bases agree with TRBD2. The J segment lost 5 bases and the V segment lost 8 bases, leaving 2 bases of the junction unmatched. CDR1 and CDR2 (germline): LNHDA, SQIVND (reference sequence). CDR3 length: 13 residues. The CDR3 nucleotides are TGTGCCAGTGGGGGACTAGCGGGAGACGAGCAGTACTTC. Its translation: CASGGLAGDEQYF. The whole variable domain, remainder taken from reference TRBV19 and TRBJ2-7, is DGGITQSPKYLFRKEGQNVTLSCEQNLNHDAMYWYRQDPGQGLRLIYYSQIVNDFQKGDIAEGYSVSREKKESFPLTVTSAQKNPTAFYLCASGGLAGDEQYFGPGTRLTVT.

The rearrangement links TRBV19 to TRBJ2-3; D is unclear. Looked up from germline, CDR1 is LNHDA and CDR2 is SQIVND (reference sequence). With 6 bases removed from V and 4 bases from J, the gap between germline ends came to 17 bases. CDR3 length: 15 residues. CDR3 sequence reads: CASRRGRNMADTQYF. Here the CDR3 DNA reads TGTGCCAGTAGGCGCGGCAGAAACATGGCAGATACGCAGTATTTT.

The chain employs TRBV10-1 and TRBJ2-1; 10 nucleotides line up with TRBD2. With 2 bases clipped from V and 6 bases from J, the junction kept 7 bases outside the gene matches. CDR1 and CDR2 (germline): WNHNN, SYGVQD (reference sequence). The CDR3 spans 16 residues. DNA of the CDR3: TGCGCCAGCAGTGAGACGCTAGCGGGGGACCCCAATGAGCAGTTCTTC. It encodes CASSETLAGDPNEQFF.

V and J are TRBV30 and TRBJ2-4; possible D gene TRBD2, 6 bases. Germline V gene data show CDR1 as GTSNPN and CDR2 as SVGIG (reference sequence). The CDR3 is made up of 15 amino acids. Trimming pared 0 bases from V and 8 bases from J, leaving 17 bases between. The CDR3 nucleotides are TGTGCCTGGAGTGTAGGAGGGAGCGGCTCGGACATTCAGTACTTC. Protein: CAWSVGGSGSDIQYF.